This is a list of T cell receptor beta chains from one sample in a study of beta chain features in type 1 diabetes. The protocol was immunoSEQ multiplex PCR, while the TCRdb copy is restricted to in-frame clones and leaves out a portion. The table shows about 370,000 clones, with approximately 16% occurring only once. The sequenced material came from naive CD4+ T cells from blood. The origin of the receptors is a woman younger than 30 in good health. Each CDR3 is given with its conserved first and last residue. Fields, in order: CDR3 DNA, CDR3 protein, D gene, clone size, V gene, J gene. The D gene is left open where the match is weak. Size is omitted from some rows. Given values are once, few, many or a class for expanded clones.

TGTGCCAGCAGCCAAGAATCAATCACGAACAGGGGCTACACCTTC	CASSQESITNRGYTF	.	few	TRBV14	TRBJ1-2
TGTGCCAGCAGCCAAGTCTCGGGAGTTGGGTACAATGAGCAGTTCTTC	CASSQVSGVGYNEQFF	.	.	TRBV4-2	TRBJ2-1
TGTGCCTGGACCGGGACAGGGAACGAGCAGTACTTC	CAWTGTGNEQYF	TRBD1	.	TRBV30	TRBJ2-7
TGTGCCTGGAGATCTTCACTAGCGGGGTTCTCCTACGAGCAGTACTTC	CAWRSSLAGFSYEQYF	TRBD2	few	TRBV30	TRBJ2-7
TGTGCCAGCAGTCCCCCCCCTAGCGATGAGCAGTTCTTC	CASSPPPSDEQFF	.	.	TRBV6-5	TRBJ2-1
TGCGCCAGCAGCCCGCCACTAGCGGGAGGTCTGGCGGCCCAGTACTTC	CASSPPLAGGLAAQYF	TRBD2	.	TRBV4-1	TRBJ2-5
TGTGCCAGCAGCAAGCGGACGGAGATGAATCAGCCCCAGCATTTT	CASSKRTEMNQPQHF	.	few	TRBV7-8	TRBJ1-5
TGTGCCAGCAGTTCTCGCCCTAGCGGGAGGGCGTACGAGCAGTACTTC	CASSSRPSGRAYEQYF	TRBD2	few	TRBV28	TRBJ2-7
TGTGCCAGCAGCTCGCGCGGGAGCTCCTACAATGAGCAGTTCTTC	CASSSRGSSYNEQFF	TRBD2	.	TRBV7-2	TRBJ2-1
TGTGCCAGCAGCGCCGGGACTAGCCGGTCTCAGCCCCAGCATTTT	CASSAGTSRSQPQHF	.	.	TRBV7-2	TRBJ1-5
TGTGCCAGCAGACCTCCCCCGACCGGGAGTCATTACGAGCAGTACTTC	CASRPPPTGSHYEQYF	.	.	TRBV28	TRBJ2-7
TGTGCCAGCAGCCCCCAGCAGGGCGGCAATCAGCCCCAGCATTTT	CASSPQQGGNQPQHF	.	.	TRBV5-6	TRBJ1-5
TGTGCCAGCAGCCCCCCGGAGGGTCGGGGCTACAATGAGCAGTTCTTC	CASSPPEGRGYNEQFF	.	.	TRBV28	TRBJ2-1
TGTGCCAGCCGTCAGCGGGTACTAGCCAAAAACATTCAGTACTTC	CASRQRVLAKNIQYF	.	.	TRBV6-5	TRBJ2-4
TGCGCCAGCAGCTTGGAAGGACAGGGGACGGGAGGCTACACCTTC	CASSLEGQGTGGYTF	TRBD1	.	TRBV5-1	TRBJ1-2
TGTGCCAGCAGCGTAGGAGGAACAGGCTATCAAGAGACCCAGTACTTC	CASSVGGTGYQETQYF	.	.	TRBV9	TRBJ2-5
TGTGCCAGCAGCCTTCTCTCTGGGGCCAACGTCCTGACTTTC	CASSLLSGANVLTF	.	.	TRBV9	TRBJ2-6
TGCGCCAGCAGCCAAATCGGACAGGGCCTGAGGGATGAGCAGTTCTTC	CASSQIGQGLRDEQFF	TRBD1	.	TRBV4-1	TRBJ2-1
TGCGCCAGCAGCCGAATGCTAGGGACTAGCGATAGCACAGATACGCAGTATTTT	CASSRMLGTSDSTDTQYF	TRBD2	.	TRBV4-1	TRBJ2-3
TGTGCCAGCTCACCATTTGACAGAGAGAGCAATCAGCCCCAGCATTTT	CASSPFDRESNQPQHF	.	few	TRBV18	TRBJ1-5
TGTGCCAGCAACGTTTTCAGGGGGCAGGGAGATACGCAGTATTTT	CASNVFRGQGDTQYF	TRBD1	few	TRBV5-5	TRBJ2-3
TGTGCCAGCAGCGGTCCAAGGAGCTCCTACGAGCAGTACTTC	CASSGPRSSYEQYF	.	few	TRBV14	TRBJ2-7
TGTGCCAGCAAGGGACTAGCGGGCCCCGATTCCTACAATGAGCAGTTCTTC	CASKGLAGPDSYNEQFF	TRBD2	.	TRBV27	TRBJ2-1
TGTGCCAGCAGTTATTCCCAGGCGCCCTACGAGCAGTACTTC	CASSYSQAPYEQYF	.	once	TRBV28	TRBJ2-7
TGTGCCAGCAGCTTGGGGGGGACAGTCAACACCGGGGAGCTGTTTTTT	CASSLGGTVNTGELFF	TRBD1	few	TRBV5-4	TRBJ2-2
TGCGCCAGCAGCTTGGACGGACAGCCCCACCAAGAGACCCAGTACTTC	CASSLDGQPHQETQYF	.	few	TRBV5-1	TRBJ2-5
TGTGCCTGGAGTATGGGACAGGGGTCCACCGGGGAGCTGTTTTTT	CAWSMGQGSTGELFF	TRBD1	few	TRBV30	TRBJ2-2
TGTGCCAGTAAGCGGACAGGGGGCACTGAAGCTTTCTTT	CASKRTGGTEAFF	TRBD1	.	TRBV19	TRBJ1-1
TGTGCTAGTGGTCCACCCGGGAGGACAGATACGCAGTATTTT	CASGPPGRTDTQYF	TRBD2	.	TRBV12-5	TRBJ2-3
TGCGCCAGCAGCTTAGTGGAGGCGAACACCGGGGAGCTGTTTTTT	CASSLVEANTGELFF	.	few	TRBV5-1	TRBJ2-2
TGTGCCAGCAGCGAAACTAGCGGAGAGTACCAAGAGACCCAGTACTTC	CASSETSGEYQETQYF	TRBD2	.	TRBV5-6	TRBJ2-5
TGCAGCGTTGCCCCCAATATCGGTGGTCAGCCCCAGCATTTT	CSVAPNIGGQPQHF	.	.	TRBV29-1	TRBJ1-5
TGTGCCAGCACACCGGGACAGGGGTCCTACAATGAGCAGTTCTTC	CASTPGQGSYNEQFF	TRBD1	.	TRBV28	TRBJ2-1
TGTGCCAGCAGCTCCACAGGGGTCGCTGAGCAGTTCTTC	CASSSTGVAEQFF	TRBD1	.	TRBV5-6	TRBJ2-1
TGTGCCTGGAGTGCCGGGGGAGGCTATGGCTACACCTTC	CAWSAGGGYGYTF	.	few	TRBV30	TRBJ1-2
TGTGCCAGCAGCAGAATCGGGAGGGCAAAAATCGGGGAGCTGTTTTTT	CASSRIGRAKIGELFF	TRBD2	.	TRBV2	TRBJ2-2
TGCAGTGGGCACGATTACACTGAAGCTTTCTTT	CSGHDYTEAFF	.	.	TRBV20-1	TRBJ1-1
TGTGCCAGCTCACAAGAGTATCACAATGAGCAGTTCTTC	CASSQEYHNEQFF	.	.	TRBV18	TRBJ2-1
TGTGCCAGCAAAGGGACTAGCGGGAGTTACGGGGAGCTGTTTTTT	CASKGTSGSYGELFF	TRBD2	.	TRBV27	TRBJ2-2
TGCAGCGTCCGGAAGCGGGAGGGCCACAATGAGCAGTTCTTC	CSVRKREGHNEQFF	TRBD2	few	TRBV29-1	TRBJ2-1
TGTGCCAGCAGCTCGCGGACTAGCGGGAGTCAAGAGACCCAGTACTTC	CASSSRTSGSQETQYF	TRBD2	few	TRBV5-4	TRBJ2-5
TGTGCCAGCTCCCGCAGACAGGCCGACGCGAGGTCTTCTGGGGCCAACGTCCTGACTTTC	CASSRRQADARSSGANVLTF	.	.	TRBV18	TRBJ2-6